Listed below are T cell receptor beta chains from one sample, sequenced in a study of cytomegalovirus exposure and HLA in healthy donors. The assay was immunoSEQ multiplex PCR, and TCRdb's table has in-frame clones only and misses some. The top ten hold approximately 4% of the sample, which has more than 80,000 clones, under 85% seen once. Sequenced: PBMCs. These receptors all stem from a woman in her thirties or forties in good health and CMV-seropositive. The CDR3 runs from the conserved cysteine through the conserved F or W. The order of the fields is V gene, D gene, clone size, J gene, CDR3 DNA, CDR3 protein. D genes are given only for firm matches. Part of the rows lack a size; the others show once, few, many or a class for expanded clones.

V: TRBV6-4; D: TRBD2; size: .; J: TRBJ2-1; DNA: TGTGCCAGCAGCCCTAGCGGGAGGGCCGGGGTTGAGCAGTTCTTC; CDR3: CASSPSGRAGVEQFF
V: TRBV10-3; D: TRBD1; size: .; J: TRBJ1-5; DNA: TGTGCCATCAGTGCAGGACAGGGAGGGGATCCGCCCCAGCATTTT; CDR3: CAISAGQGGDPPQHF
V: TRBV4-1; D: TRBD2; size: .; J: TRBJ2-7; DNA: TGCGCCAGCAGTCTCGGGACTAGCGGGACCTACGAGCAGTACTTC; CDR3: CASSLGTSGTYEQYF
V: TRBV7-2; D: TRBD1; size: .; J: TRBJ1-6; DNA: TGTGCCAGCAGCTTAGTCGGTTCGGGACAGGGTGCTTCACCCCTCCACTTT; CDR3: CASSLVGSGQGASPLHF
V: TRBV27; D: .; size: .; J: TRBJ2-1; DNA: TGTGCCAGCAGTTTTTCCCCCCCAGTGGCCTCCTACAATGAGCAGTTCTTC; CDR3: CASSFSPPVASYNEQFF
V: TRBV2; D: .; size: .; J: TRBJ2-6; DNA: TGTGCCAGCAGGGACGACCCCGGAGGTGTGGCCAACGTCCTGACTTTC; CDR3: CASRDDPGGVANVLTF
V: TRBV7-9; D: TRBD2; size: .; J: TRBJ2-2; DNA: TGTGCCAGCAGCGCCCCGACTAGCGGTACGAACACCGGGGAGCTGTTTTTT; CDR3: CASSAPTSGTNTGELFF
V: TRBV19; D: .; size: .; J: TRBJ2-1; DNA: TGTGCCAGTAGTATAGCCCCTGGGGACACTGAGCAGTTCTTC; CDR3: CASSIAPGDTEQFF
V: TRBV11-2; D: TRBD2; size: .; J: TRBJ2-7; DNA: TGTGCCAGCAGCACCCGGGAGGCCTACGAGCAGTACTTC; CDR3: CASSTREAYEQYF
V: TRBV6-1; D: .; size: once; J: TRBJ2-6; DNA: TGTGCCAGCAGTGGAGTTTCTGGGGCCAACGTCCTGACTTTC; CDR3: CASSGVSGANVLTF
V: TRBV20-1; D: .; size: .; J: TRBJ1-1; DNA: TGCAGTGCGAGACTCACTGAAGCTTTCTTT; CDR3: CSARLTEAFF
V: TRBV5-4; D: TRBD2; size: .; J: TRBJ2-4; DNA: TGTGCCAGCATCCCGGGCCCTAGCGGGGATGCCAAAAACATTCAGTACTTC; CDR3: CASIPGPSGDAKNIQYF
V: TRBV2; D: .; size: .; J: TRBJ2-1; DNA: TGTGCCAGCACCACTACTAATTACAATGAGCAGTTCTTC; CDR3: CASTTTNYNEQFF
V: TRBV28; D: .; size: .; J: TRBJ2-7; DNA: TGTGCCAGCAGTACACTCCTCCGCGGGGTCTCCTACGAGCAGTACTTC; CDR3: CASSTLLRGVSYEQYF
V: TRBV29-1; D: .; size: .; J: TRBJ1-1; DNA: TGCAGCGTTGACGCTGTTGCGTCCATGGCTGAAGCTTTCTTT; CDR3: CSVDAVASMAEAFF
V: TRBV6-1; D: TRBD2; size: .; J: TRBJ2-1; DNA: TGTGCCAGCCTAACGTCTAGCGGGAGCAACAATGAGCAGTTCTTC; CDR3: CASLTSSGSNNEQFF
V: TRBV28; D: TRBD1; size: once; J: TRBJ2-7; DNA: TGTGCCAGCAGCACGGCAGGGGGAATCTCCTACGAGCAGTACTTC; CDR3: CASSTAGGISYEQYF
V: TRBV7-9; D: .; size: .; J: TRBJ1-2; DNA: TGTGCCAGCAGCGATAGTCTGAACTATGGCTACACCTTC; CDR3: CASSDSLNYGYTF
V: TRBV5-1; D: .; size: .; J: TRBJ2-7; DNA: TGCGCCAGCAGTTTGGGGACTCTTTCCTACGAGCAGTACTTC; CDR3: CASSLGTLSYEQYF
V: TRBV7-6; D: TRBD2; size: .; J: TRBJ2-5; DNA: TGTGCCAGCAGCTTAGCTTCAGCGGGAAGTGGGGAGACCCAGTACTTC; CDR3: CASSLASAGSGETQYF
V: TRBV9; D: TRBD2; size: .; J: TRBJ2-1; DNA: TGTGCCAGCAGCGTCGGACTAGCGGGCCCAGACAATGAGCAGTTCTTC; CDR3: CASSVGLAGPDNEQFF
V: TRBV19; D: .; size: .; J: TRBJ2-2; DNA: TGTGCCACCCACCCGGGAAGCATTCGTGCCGGGGAGCTGTTTTTT; CDR3: CATHPGSIRAGELFF
V: TRBV11-2; D: TRBD1; size: .; J: TRBJ1-2; DNA: TGTGCCAGCAGCTTAAGCGGGACAGGCGTGTATGGCTACACCTTC; CDR3: CASSLSGTGVYGYTF
V: TRBV30; D: .; size: .; J: TRBJ1-1; DNA: TGTGCCTGGATTCGAGGGCCGGCGGAAGCTTTCTTT; CDR3: CAWIRGPAEAFF
V: TRBV6-5; D: .; size: .; J: TRBJ1-2; DNA: TGTGCCAGCAGTTACTCGCGGGATTGGGGCGGCTACACCTTC; CDR3: CASSYSRDWGGYTF